This T cell receptor beta chain is from a study of early T cells in non-severe SARS-CoV-2 infection. Looking at the study overall: Sequencing of unsorted whole blood was done on bulk RNA, leaving chains unpaired. Study-wide findings and caveats: Matching against VDJdb likely underestimated virus-specific expansions, favoring anti-spike CD8.

Germline CDR1 reads SGHNT; CDR2 reads YENEEA. The CDR3 length is 11 residues. Trimming took off 5 bases at V and 8 bases at J, with 8 bases between the two ends. Researchers tagged individual cDNA molecules with unique molecular identifiers. TCRdb re-derived calls from the 5' RACE reads in MiXCR, one entry per CDR3 protein. The data show about 46,000 distinct CDR3 sequences, with approximately 5.9% seen just once and approximately 5.4% held by the top ten. This clonotype has more than one count but fewer than ten. What it binds is not known. This chain uses TRBV11-3 with TRBJ2-3; tentative D call: TRBD1 (5 bases). The sequence was obtained from an adult who was a healthcare worker with PCR-confirmed SARS-CoV-2 infection or an uninfected control (not recorded which). The starting material was whole blood, obtained at baseline. The DNA for the CDR3 is TGTGCCAGCAGCATGCAGGGTACGCAGTATTTT. This gives the protein CASSMQGTQYF.